Presented here are 9 T cell receptor beta chains from one specimen sequenced in a study of blood T cells in healthy people across ages. Through a sample-barcoded 5' primer and a J-beta primer mix, a second PCR was run for roughly 6 to 12 cycles. TCRdb analysed the 5' RACE reads with MiXCR anew, one entry per CDR3 protein. The sample records over a million distinct CDR3 sequences, under 45% being singletons. The source material was blood. These receptors were collected from an older woman in good health.

At least ten counts were recorded for this clonotype. This chain links TRBV27 with TRBJ2-7; D call uncertain. Germline values: CDR1 MNHEY, CDR2 SMNVEV (reference sequence). V dropped 4 bases and J dropped 7 bases, with 23 bases sitting between them. This CDR3 contains 16 residues. The CDR3 sequence: CASSSRFGLTNPEQYF. Written as DNA, the CDR3 is TGTGCCAGCAGTTCCCGCTTTGGCCTAACCAACCCGGAGCAGTACTTC.

The chain has TRBV30 and TRBJ2-7; tentative D call: TRBD2 (5 bases). Germline CDR1 and CDR2: GTSNPN and SVGIG (reference sequence). The CDR3 covers 13 residues. Trimming took off 3 bases at V and 0 bases at J, with 9 bases between the two ends. For the CDR3, the DNA is TGTGCCTGGAGACCGGGGAGCTCCTACGAGCAGTACTTC. This sequence encodes CAWRPGSSYEQYF.

The chain recombines TRBV6-5 with TRBJ2-4; D gene unclear. The J call may not be correct, given that the DNA end is closer to TRBJ2-7. The CDR3 contains 15 residues. From germline, CDR1 is MNHEY and CDR2 SVGAGI. CDR3 region: CASSYSVIPEYEQYF. In DNA form, the CDR3 reads TGTGCCAGCAGTTACTCGGTAATTCCAGAATACGAGCAGTACTTC.

At least ten counts were recorded for this clonotype. V is TRBV2 and J is TRBJ2-7; D is possibly TRBD2 (5 bases). Trimming took 7 bases from V and 0 from J, leaving 13 bases between them. This CDR3 comprises 14 residues. CDR1 and CDR2 (germline): SNHLY, FYNNEI. CDR3 coding DNA: TGTGCCAGCAATGTCATCGGGATCTCCTACGAGCAGTACTTC. This encodes CASNVIGISYEQYF.

This sequence joins TRBV3-1 and TRBJ2-7, with 11 nucleotides matching TRBD2. V was clipped by 4 bases and J by 5 bases; unmatched bases: 7. Germline V lookup: CDR1 LGHDT, CDR2 YNNKEL (reference sequence). CDR3 length: 15 residues. CDR3 sequence reads: CASSRIAGGPHEQYF. CDR3 DNA: TGTGCCAGCAGCCGAATAGCGGGAGGGCCTCACGAGCAGTACTTC.

The V call is TRBV20-1, the J call TRBJ2-7; a possible D gene is TRBD2 (5 bases). V was pared by 4 bases and J by 0 bases, with 19 bases between. The V gene's germline CDR1 is DFQATT and CDR2 SNEGSKA (reference sequence). The CDR3 has 16 amino acids. This CDR3 is CSAMGSAGPTSYEQYF. The CDR3 DNA sequence: TGCAGTGCTATGGGGTCGGCGGGTCCGACCTCCTACGAGCAGTACTTC.

This clonotype came up a few times. This chain links TRBV29-1 with TRBJ2-5; D is unclear. The CDR3 covers 12 residues. Germline V gene sequence: CDR1 SQVTM, CDR2 ANQGSEA. Trimming left V 3 bases short and J 3 bases short, with 8 bases between. Written as DNA, the CDR3 is TGCAGCGTTGAGGGCAACGAAGAGACCCAGTACTTC. Residues: CSVEGNEETQYF.

This clonotype was observed many times. The chain recombines TRBV20-1 with TRBJ2-7; D is undetermined. Germline CDR1 DFQATT, CDR2 SNEGSKA (reference sequence). This CDR3 region has 13 residues. The ends were cut back, 6 bases at V and 5 bases at J, with 17 bases in the middle. The CDR3 loop is CSADPGDGNEQYF. The CDR3 nucleotides are TGCAGTGCCGACCCGGGTGATGGTAACGAGCAGTACTTC.

The chain links TRBV6-5 to TRBJ2-5; D gene unclear. Germline-derived CDR1 and CDR2 are MNHEY and SVGAGI. This CDR3 contains 14 residues. V lost 6 bases to trimming and J lost 3 bases, with 14 bases between them. CDR3 bases: TGTGCCAGCAGCCGGCTCGTCCAGAAAGAGACCCAGTACTTC. This sequence encodes CASSRLVQKETQYF.